A selection of T cell receptor beta chains follows, all from one sample in a study of identical twins. One entry per CDR3 protein results from TCRdb running MiXCR on the 5' RACE reads. The sample comprises around 510,000 distinct CDR3 sequences, 14% of which are singletons, and 0.95% to 1% rests with the top ten. This same sample was also taken into another study, of yellow fever vaccine responses in identical twins.

The source material was CD4+ T cells sorted from blood. The receptor set was obtained from a woman aged 18-30 years in good health. Each CDR3 is given with its conserved first and last residue. D genes are given only for firm matches. Size is omitted from some rows. Given values are once, few, many or a class for expanded clones.

TRBD2,TRBV19,TRBJ2-2,few,TGTGCCAGTCGAGTCGGGGGGAGGAGAGACGGGGAGCTGTTTTTT,CASRVGGRRDGELFF
NA,TRBV4-3,TRBJ2-2,many,TGCGCCAGCAGCCAAGTCTGGACGGACTCGAACACCGGGGAGCTGTTTTTT,CASSQVWTDSNTGELFF
NA,TRBV5-1,TRBJ2-5,NA,TGCGCCAGCAGCTTGTTACAGGACCAAGAGACCCAGTACTTC,CASSLLQDQETQYF
TRBD2,TRBV5-1,TRBJ2-1,many,TGCGCCAGCAGCCTCGGTCTGACTAGCGGGGGTTACAATGAGCAGTTCTTC,CASSLGLTSGGYNEQFF
NA,TRBV20-1,TRBJ1-2,few,TGCAGTGCTAGAGATTGGCGGGGAAGCTATGGCTACACCTTC,CSARDWRGSYGYTF
NA,TRBV5-1,TRBJ1-1,NA,TGCGCCAGCAGCCCGGGCCTCCTCGGAGAGGGAGCTTTCTTT,CASSPGLLGEGAFF
NA,TRBV7-2,TRBJ2-2,NA,TGTGCCAGCAGCTCTGGCCGGAACACCGGGGAGCTGTTTTTT,CASSSGRNTGELFF
NA,TRBV13,TRBJ2-2,many,TGTGCCAGCTTGGGTAGAGGCCAACGCACCGGGGAGCTGTTTTTT,CASLGRGQRTGELFF
TRBD2,TRBV10-3,TRBJ2-7,NA,TGTGCCACCACTGAGGGACTAGCGGGATGGGTCACCTACGAGCAGTACTTC,CATTEGLAGWVTYEQYF
NA,TRBV9,TRBJ2-7,many,TGTGCCAGCAGCGTAGTGGCCGACGCATACGAGCAGTACTTC,CASSVVADAYEQYF
NA,TRBV9,TRBJ2-1,many,TGTGCCAGCAGCGGACAGCCGTACAATGAGCAGTTCTTC,CASSGQPYNEQFF
NA,TRBV6-5,TRBJ2-7,few,TGTGCCAGCCAAACGGGACCTGTGTCCTACGAGCAGTACTTC,CASQTGPVSYEQYF
NA,TRBV18,TRBJ2-5,NA,TGTGCCAGCTCACCCTTCAGGGAAGAGACCCAGTACTTC,CASSPFREETQYF
NA,TRBV14,TRBJ2-7,NA,TGTGCCAGCAGCCAAGTTACCCTGCCCCCCTACGAGCAGTACTTC,CASSQVTLPPYEQYF
NA,TRBV2,TRBJ1-1,many,TGTGCCAGCAAAAGCGCTGGTCGGGGTAGCACTGAAGCTTTCTTT,CASKSAGRGSTEAFF
TRBD2,TRBV5-1,TRBJ2-7,NA,TGCGCCAGCAGGGGAGCGGGAGTCTACGAGCAGTACTTC,CASRGAGVYEQYF
NA,TRBV25-1,TRBJ2-3,NA,TGTGCCACCTCCCCTCAGGGGGGAGATACGCAGTATTTT,CATSPQGGDTQYF
NA,TRBV20-1,TRBJ2-2,NA,TGCAGTGCTAGAGATCACCTGGGGTGGACCGGGGAGCTGTTTTTT,CSARDHLGWTGELFF
TRBD2,TRBV5-1,TRBJ2-3,few,TGCGCCAGCAGCCGGGTTCGGGAGGGAGGCACAGATACGCAGTATTTT,CASSRVREGGTDTQYF
NA,TRBV29-1,TRBJ1-2,many,TGCAGCGTTGGGGAAAATGGCTACACCTTC,CSVGENGYTF
NA,TRBV25-1,TRBJ1-1,NA,TGTGCCAGCATATCGGTCATGAACACTGAAGCTTTCTTT,CASISVMNTEAFF
TRBD2,TRBV27,TRBJ2-7,NA,TGTGCCAGCAGGACAGAGGAGAGCGGGAGGTTCCCTGGCGAGCAGTACTTC,CASRTEESGRFPGEQYF
NA,TRBV7-8,TRBJ2-7,NA,TGTGCCAGCAGCTTTGAATCCAGAGACCTTTACGAGCAGTACTTC,CASSFESRDLYEQYF
NA,TRBV28,TRBJ2-2,few,TGTGCCAGCAGGAACCGGGACTCCCGCACCGGGGAGCTGTTTTTT,CASRNRDSRTGELFF
TRBD1,TRBV28,TRBJ1-5,NA,TGTGCCAGCAGTTTTCGGACAGGGGGCAGGAGCAATCAGCCCCAGCATTTT,CASSFRTGGRSNQPQHF
NA,TRBV7-9,TRBJ2-3,many,TGTGCCAGCAGCCCAAATCTCGATACGCAGTATTTT,CASSPNLDTQYF
NA,TRBV28,TRBJ2-6,NA,TGTGCCAGCAGTTCCACCCCTGGGGCCAACGTCCTGACTTTC,CASSSTPGANVLTF